In its sample, the clone carrying this T cell receptor (beta chain) was seen a few times. CDR1 MGHRA and CDR2 YSYEKL come from the germline V gene. The CDR3 totals 17 residues. V dropped 0 bases and J dropped 0; count of bases not matched to a gene: 5. The sample is drawn from a study of technical replicates of blood from a few donors. Sequencing was performed with immunoSEQ multiplex PCR; in TCRdb, only in-frame clones are kept and a portion is missing. The sample contains 9,500 to 15,000 clones, roughly 93% of which appear only once. This chain uses TRBV4-1 with TRBJ1-1; 9 bases align to TRBD1. Sequenced sample: PBMCs. The sequence derives from a human donor in good health. CDR3 DNA sequence: TGCGCCAGCAGCCAAGATAGGGACAGGGCCATGAACACTGAAGCTTTCTTT. Its translation is CASSQDRDRAMNTEAFF.